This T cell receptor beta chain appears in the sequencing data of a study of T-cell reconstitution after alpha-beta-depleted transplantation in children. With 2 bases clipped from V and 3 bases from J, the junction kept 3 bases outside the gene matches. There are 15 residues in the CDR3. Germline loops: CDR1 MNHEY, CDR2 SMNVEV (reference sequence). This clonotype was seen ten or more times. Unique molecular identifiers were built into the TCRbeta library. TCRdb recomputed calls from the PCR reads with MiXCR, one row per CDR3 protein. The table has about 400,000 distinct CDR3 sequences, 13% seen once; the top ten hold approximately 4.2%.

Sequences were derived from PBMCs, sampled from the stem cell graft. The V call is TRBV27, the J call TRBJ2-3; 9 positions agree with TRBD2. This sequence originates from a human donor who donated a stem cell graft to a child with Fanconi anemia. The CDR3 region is CASSLGAGGTDTQYF. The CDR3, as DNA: TGTGCCAGCAGTTTAGGAGCGGGGGGAACAGATACGCAGTATTTT.